A single sample gave rise to the 5 T cell receptor beta chains below, sequenced in a study of blood T cell repertoires in COVID-19. The assay was immunoSEQ multiplex PCR, and TCRdb's table has in-frame clones only and misses some. The table lists fewer than 150,000 clones, approximately 87% of them singletons. The sequencing input was peripheral blood. These receptors came from a woman in her seventies with acute or convalescent COVID-19.

The chain is built from TRBV4-1 and TRBJ2-2; D is possibly TRBD1 (6 bases). Germline V gene sequence: CDR1 MGHRA, CDR2 YSYEKL. The CDR3 covers 17 residues. The V end lost 4 bases, the J end lost 0 bases, and 15 bases lay between the germline ends. The CDR3 coding sequence is TGCGCCAGCAGCCCACTGGACAGAGCAGCGAACACCGGGGAGCTGTTTTTT. It specifies CASSPLDRAANTGELFF.

The V call is TRBV10-1, the J call TRBJ2-3; 10 nucleotides line up with TRBD1. The CDR3 consists of 13 residues. The V segment lost 6 bases and the J segment 10 bases; nucleotides outside the gene matches: 7. CDR1 is WNHNN and CDR2 is SYGVQD in the germline V gene (reference sequence). The CDR3 DNA reads TGCGCCAGCAGATCTTCCGGGACAGGGGCGCAGTATTTT. Translated, it gives CASRSSGTGAQYF.

This chain connects TRBV24-1 to TRBJ2-7, with 8 positions matching TRBD1. Losses at the gene ends were 7 bases for V and 5 bases for J; bases not matched to a gene: 12. This CDR3 contains 15 residues. CDR1 is KGHDR and CDR2 is SFDVKD in the germline V gene. CDR3 bases: TGTGCCACCAGCTCCTCGTGGGGACAGGCTAACGAGCAGTACTTC. Encoded protein: CATSSSWGQANEQYF.

The V gene is TRBV29-1, the J gene TRBJ2-3, with D unresolved. Germline CDR1 and CDR2: SQVTM and ANQGSEA. Trimming left V 1 base short and J 1 base short, with 6 bases between. CDR3 length: 13 residues. The CDR3 region has the DNA TGCAGCGTTGAAGTCCCCGGCACAGATACGCAGTATTTT. Protein: CSVEVPGTDTQYF.

This chain uses TRBV6-5 with TRBJ1-4; D remains ambiguous. Germline CDR1 MNHEY, CDR2 SVGAGI. Trimming pared 5 bases from V and 11 bases from J, leaving 18 bases between. The CDR3 sequence is 14 residues long. This CDR3 reads CASSPDSARRKLFF. The CDR3 DNA reads as TGTGCCAGCAGTCCGGACTCAGCCCGGCGGAAACTGTTTTTT.